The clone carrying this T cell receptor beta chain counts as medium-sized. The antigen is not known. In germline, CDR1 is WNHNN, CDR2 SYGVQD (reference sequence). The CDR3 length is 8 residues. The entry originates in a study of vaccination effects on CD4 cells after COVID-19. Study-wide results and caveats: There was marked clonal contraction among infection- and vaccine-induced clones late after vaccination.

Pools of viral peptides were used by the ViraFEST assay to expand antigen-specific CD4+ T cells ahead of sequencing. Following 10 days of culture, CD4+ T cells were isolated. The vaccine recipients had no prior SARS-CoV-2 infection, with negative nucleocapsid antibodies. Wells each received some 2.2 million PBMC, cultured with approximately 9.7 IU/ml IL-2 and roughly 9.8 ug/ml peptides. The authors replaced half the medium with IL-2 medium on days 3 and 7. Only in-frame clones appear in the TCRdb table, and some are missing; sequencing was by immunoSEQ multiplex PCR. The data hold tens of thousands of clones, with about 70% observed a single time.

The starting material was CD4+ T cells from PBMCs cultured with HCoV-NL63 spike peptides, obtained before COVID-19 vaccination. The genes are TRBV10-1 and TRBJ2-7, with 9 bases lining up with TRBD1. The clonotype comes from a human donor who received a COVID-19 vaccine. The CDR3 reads CADRGDLV. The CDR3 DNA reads TGCGCAGACAGGGGGGACCTCGTC.